The rows below give T cell receptor beta chains drawn from one sample of a study of shared T cell receptors in the human thymus. TCRdb keeps only in-frame clones here, not all; method: immunoSEQ multiplex PCR. The sample shows 550,000 to 800,000 clones, 70% to 90% of them seen only once. This sample also belongs to another study, concerning human thymus T cells.

Input material: thymocytes. The receptors here all came from a girl under three years old with a congenital heart defect. Both conserved end residues are part of each CDR3. D genes are given only for firm matches. Only some rows state a clone size, as once, few, many or a class for expanded clones.

v_gene,j_gene,d_gene,abundance,CDR3aa,CDR3nt
TRBV6-1,TRBJ2-7,TRBD2,NA,CASSEGTRRGDYEQYF,TGTGCCAGCAGTGAAGGGACTCGGCGGGGGGACTACGAGCAGTACTTC
TRBV5-4,TRBJ1-1,NA,NA,CASSRGLLGGAFF,TGTGCCAGCAGCCGCGGCCTACTCGGAGGAGCTTTCTTT
TRBV7-2,TRBJ1-1,TRBD1,NA,CASSSTGEGTEAFF,TGTGCCAGCAGCTCTACAGGGGAAGGCACTGAAGCTTTCTTT
TRBV6-1,TRBJ1-1,NA,few,CASTTRGTEAFF,TGTGCCAGCACCACCAGGGGAACTGAAGCTTTCTTT
TRBV28,TRBJ2-7,NA,NA,CASRQPGAPYEQYF,TGTGCCAGCAGACAACCAGGGGCCCCCTACGAGCAGTACTTC
TRBV5-5,TRBJ1-1,TRBD1,few,CASSLDQGAYNTEAFF,TGTGCCAGCAGCTTGGATCAGGGGGCGTATAACACTGAAGCTTTCTTT
TRBV28,TRBJ1-6,TRBD1,NA,CASSLLGGTDPLNNSPLHF,TGTGCCAGCAGTTTATTAGGGGGGACAGACCCCCTAAATAATTCACCCCTCCACTTT
TRBV5-6,TRBJ2-7,TRBD1,NA,CASSLEGGQGHYEQYF,TGTGCCAGCAGCTTAGAAGGGGGACAGGGTCACTACGAGCAGTACTTC
TRBV6-6,TRBJ2-5,TRBD2,NA,CASSYWAGGGTQYF,TGTGCCAGCAGTTACTGGGCGGGGGGAGGGACCCAGTACTTC
TRBV2,TRBJ2-2,NA,NA,CASSELELELFF,TGTGCCAGCAGTGAACTTGAACTGGAGCTGTTTTTT
TRBV5-1,TRBJ2-3,TRBD2,NA,CASSSISGDPTDTQYF,TGCGCCAGCAGCTCTATAAGCGGGGATCCCACAGATACGCAGTATTTT
TRBV9,TRBJ2-7,TRBD1,NA,CASSWGQGSYEQYF,TGTGCCAGCAGCTGGGGACAGGGATCCTACGAGCAGTACTTC
TRBV19,TRBJ1-2,NA,NA,CASSSPNRQEETDYGYTF,TGTGCCAGTAGTAGTCCTAACCGACAGGAGGAGACAGACTATGGCTACACCTTC
TRBV7-6,TRBJ1-2,NA,NA,CASSPPLAGNGYTF,TGTGCCAGCAGCCCCCCCTTGGCAGGAAATGGCTACACCTTC
TRBV7-9,TRBJ1-3,NA,NA,CASSLKKEICRDKNTIYF,TGTGCCAGCAGCTTAAAGAAAGAGATCTGCAGGGATAAGAACACCATATATTTT
TRBV5-1,TRBJ1-6,TRBD1,NA,CASSLKPTGVDSPLHF,TGCGCCAGCAGCTTGAAACCGACAGGGGTAGACTCCCCCCTCCACTTT
TRBV6-5,TRBJ2-2,NA,NA,CASSFDTNTGELFF,TGTGCCAGCAGTTTTGACACGAACACTGGGGAGCTGTTTTTT
TRBV5-5,TRBJ2-1,NA,NA,CASSLGTLYNEQFF,TGTGCCAGCAGCTTGGGCACTCTATACAATGAGCAGTTCTTC
TRBV7-9,TRBJ1-6,NA,NA,CASSWEADRYSPLHF,TGTGCCAGCAGCTGGGAAGCGGACAGATATTCACCCCTCCACTTT
TRBV7-2,TRBJ1-4,TRBD1,NA,CASSPWDSHEKLFF,TGTGCCAGCAGCCCGTGGGACAGTCATGAAAAACTGTTTTTT
TRBV6-6,TRBJ1-2,NA,NA,CASSGDRTYGYTF,TGTGCCAGCAGTGGTGACAGGACCTATGGCTACACCTTC
TRBV27,TRBJ1-5,TRBD1,NA,CASSLVFINDGQGEQPQHF,TGTGCCAGCAGTTTGGTTTTCATAAACGACGGACAGGGGGAACAGCCCCAGCATTTT
TRBV6-1,TRBJ1-5,NA,NA,CASSSPRGDQPQHF,TGTGCCAGCAGCTCCCCCAGGGGCGATCAGCCCCAGCATTTT
TRBV27,TRBJ2-1,NA,NA,CASSMDRDEQFF,TGTGCCAGCAGTATGGATCGGGATGAGCAGTTCTTC
TRBV7-9,TRBJ2-2,NA,NA,CASSSERGSPGELFF,TGTGCCAGCAGCTCTGAAAGGGGGTCGCCCGGGGAGCTGTTTTTT
TRBV9,TRBJ1-2,NA,NA,CASSVGAGLPANYGYTF,TGTGCCAGCAGCGTAGGTGCGGGACTCCCTGCTAACTATGGCTACACCTTC
TRBV11-2,TRBJ1-6,TRBD1,NA,CASSPHRTGANSPLHF,TGTGCCAGCAGCCCGCACCGGACAGGGGCGAATTCACCCCTCCACTTT
TRBV20-1,TRBJ1-1,NA,NA,CSARGGSAFF,TGCAGTGCTCGGGGGGGGTCAGCTTTCTTT
TRBV19,TRBJ1-6,TRBD1,NA,CASRGQALSSYNSPLHF,TGTGCCAGTAGAGGACAGGCGCTGAGCTCCTATAATTCACCCCTCCACTTT
TRBV6-1,TRBJ1-1,TRBD1,NA,CASSEITGQGGEAFF,TGTGCCAGCAGTGAAATAACGGGACAGGGAGGGGAAGCTTTCTTT
TRBV9,TRBJ1-1,TRBD1,NA,CASRGTQRQGPRTEAFF,TGTGCCAGCAGAGGAACCCAGAGACAGGGGCCCAGGACTGAAGCTTTCTTT
TRBV10-2,TRBJ1-2,TRBD1,NA,CASLRGSPPYGYTF,TGCGCCAGTCTCAGGGGGTCTCCCCCCTATGGCTACACCTTC
TRBV28,TRBJ1-5,NA,NA,CASSDPTRGDSNQPQHF,TGTGCCAGCAGCGACCCGACACGGGGGGATAGCAATCAGCCCCAGCATTTT
TRBV6-5,TRBJ1-6,NA,NA,CASSYYGSLRDSPLHF,TGTGCCAGCAGTTACTATGGTAGTTTGAGAGATTCACCCCTCCACTTT
TRBV7-6,TRBJ2-3,TRBD2,few,CASSLYPGTSGALDTQYF,TGTGCCAGCAGCTTATACCCCGGGACTAGCGGGGCTTTAGATACGCAGTATTTT
TRBV7-6,TRBJ2-5,NA,NA,CASSPDQETQYF,TGTGCCAGCAGCCCCGACCAAGAGACCCAGTACTTC
TRBV7-2,TRBJ2-4,NA,NA,CASSLVTGRGGDIQYF,TGTGCCAGCAGCTTAGTGACAGGTCGCGGGGGAGACATTCAGTACTTC
TRBV7-9,TRBJ1-2,NA,NA,CATYRDGYTF,TGTGCCACCTACAGGGATGGCTACACCTTC
TRBV19,TRBJ2-5,TRBD2,NA,CATSSSGGTKETQYF,TGTGCCACCAGCTCTAGCGGGGGAACCAAAGAGACCCAGTACTTC
TRBV29-1,TRBJ1-2,NA,few,CSVDEGSDGYTF,TGCAGCGTTGATGAGGGATCGGATGGCTACACCTTC
TRBV4-1,TRBJ1-2,NA,NA,CASSHLEGPLYGYTF,TGCGCCAGCAGCCATTTGGAGGGGCCCCTCTATGGCTACACCTTC
TRBV6-5,TRBJ2-2,NA,NA,CASRRRGNTGELFF,TGTGCCAGCCGCCGGCGGGGGAACACCGGGGAGCTGTTTTTT
TRBV9,TRBJ1-2,TRBD1,NA,CASSVGQGGYGYTF,TGTGCCAGCAGCGTTGGACAGGGGGGGTATGGCTACACCTTC
TRBV7-9,TRBJ2-5,NA,NA,CASSVLNRGETQYF,TGTGCCAGCAGCGTACTTAATAGGGGAGAGACCCAGTACTTC
TRBV7-2,TRBJ2-1,TRBD1,once,CASSFWTGRLIDEQFF,TGTGCCAGCAGCTTTTGGACAGGGAGATTGATCGATGAGCAGTTCTTC
TRBV30,TRBJ2-7,NA,once,CAWRFPSSSYEQYF,TGTGCCTGGAGATTTCCGAGCTCTTCCTACGAGCAGTACTTC
TRBV19,TRBJ1-6,NA,NA,CASSIEGLADDSPLHF,TGTGCCAGTAGTATAGAAGGGCTAGCGGATGATTCACCCCTCCACTTT
TRBV6-1,TRBJ1-2,NA,NA,CASSVGGDYGYTF,TGTGCCAGCAGTGTGGGGGGTGACTATGGCTACACCTTC
TRBV11-3,TRBJ2-3,TRBD1,few,CASSLSPGQGTDTQYF,TGTGCCAGCAGCCTATCACCGGGACAGGGGACCGATACGCAGTATTTT
TRBV7-2,TRBJ1-6,NA,NA,CASAFPGFGPSSPLHF,TGTGCCAGCGCTTTTCCCGGGTTCGGGCCTAGCTCACCCCTCCACTTT
TRBV6-1,TRBJ1-1,NA,NA,CATHPHRNTEAFF,TGTGCAACCCACCCCCATAGGAACACTGAAGCTTTCTTT
TRBV2,TRBJ1-1,TRBD1,NA,CASSEGDRAKNTEAFF,TGTGCCAGCAGTGAGGGGGACAGGGCAAAGAACACTGAAGCTTTCTTT
TRBV12-5,TRBJ2-1,TRBD2,NA,CASGVPSGGLDEQFF,TGTGCTAGTGGTGTCCCTAGCGGGGGGCTGGATGAGCAGTTCTTC
TRBV7-2,TRBJ2-7,TRBD2,NA,CASSSTGTSGGDSYEQYF,TGTGCCAGCAGCTCAACCGGGACTAGCGGGGGGGATTCCTACGAGCAGTACTTC
TRBV11-2,TRBJ1-1,NA,NA,CASSLPQGEAFF,TGTGCCAGCAGCCTACCACAGGGTGAAGCTTTCTTT
TRBV29-1,TRBJ1-1,NA,NA,CSVELGEAPNTEAFF,TGCAGCGTTGAACTTGGAGAGGCACCGAACACTGAAGCTTTCTTT
TRBV6-1,TRBJ2-7,TRBD1,NA,CASTEAHRDRNPFEQYF,TGTGCCAGCACCGAAGCTCACCGGGACAGGAACCCCTTCGAGCAGTACTTC
TRBV9,TRBJ2-5,TRBD2,NA,CASSVGLGLAFQETQYF,TGTGCCAGCAGCGTCGGGTTAGGACTAGCGTTCCAAGAGACCCAGTACTTC
TRBV13,TRBJ1-1,NA,NA,CASSSADGPLNTEAFF,TGTGCCAGCAGCTCAGCGGACGGGCCTTTGAACACTGAAGCTTTCTTT